This paragraph reports one TCR beta chain. This clonotype showed up many times. The antigen it binds to is not known. The input lacks base qualities; no much larger clone sits a single base away. The time point label here, explained by the study, means: patch test 2, 6 weeks after DPC sensitization. Interpreted using the paper, the treatment or condition label stands for: therapeutic diphenylcyclopropenone sensitization with weekly scalp DPC. At every patch-test visit, the blood draw took place before the patch test was put on. Patients were eligible if aged 18 to 70, diagnosed with alopecia and judged suitable for DPC therapy, and pregnant patients were excluded. Total RNA was isolated from unfractionated whole blood collected in Tempus Blood RNA tubes. Library generation was performed with RACE. Sequencing used a NextSeq 500. During library preparation, unique molecular identifiers were attached to individual cDNA molecules so that TCRs could be counted quantitatively and reproducibly. Each blood RNA sample was used to sequence both TCR alpha and TCR beta chains. As for how the authors treated the data: A median of around 100,000 TCRs per sample was observed, with a range of 23,224 to 690,600. V, J and CDR3 annotation of the TCR reads was performed with the Decombinator software suite. For PS versus PT1 abundance plots, all samples were subsampled to the same number of TCRs (28,000). Expanded TCRs were defined as absent before sensitization and observed at least eight times at the 2-week time point. TCRdb handled the public reads itself, with Q25 trimming in fastp and clone calling in MiXCR, and kept productive beta chains. Entries that share a CDR3 protein sequence are merged under the most common genes and DNA. TCRdb's processing, not the study's, gives the V and J calls here. The sample includes roughly 150,000 distinct CDR3 sequences, with around 11% observed a single time. In total, the top ten clones hold about 1.3% of the sample.

This sample is drawn from a study of human T cells and chemical hapten exposure (dated by TCRdb to 2020 to 2022). Notes on the research overall: For sensitization, 2% DPC in acetone was applied to a roughly 2 cm by roughly 2 cm area of upper inner arm skin. Throughout the study period of roughly five months, patients also received therapeutic DPC doses to the scalp every week. The mostly female patient cohort included alopecia areata with under or over 50% scalp involvement, alopecia totalis and alopecia universalis. Libraries were pooled for sequencing, and per-sample TCR yields varied mainly because of small differences in library volumes within the pool. Blood for TCR sequencing was provided by twenty-nine alopecia patients at one to four time points (pre-sensitization, 2, 6 and 24 weeks). Patch testing was done on the upper back using Finn chambers containing 0.01% DPC, and results were scored after 6 days according to International Contact Dermatitis Research Group standards. Peripheral blood TCR repertoire changes were tracked in vivo in alopecia patients during primary and secondary sensitization to the hapten diphenylcyclopropenone (DPC). Blood samples were taken from patients before sensitization (week 0) and then at 2, 6 and about 24 weeks after DPC sensitization.

Findings and caveats that apply to the study as a whole: DPC sensitization did not change how many TCRs were above 1 in 1000 frequency, and no evidence was found of alterations in global repertoire structure. Expanded TCRs formed significantly more large CDR3 similarity clusters than pre-sensitization or healthy control sets, consistent with antigen-driven responses. A positive correlation was found between the number of PT1 expanded TCRs and patch test score, with significance reached at thresholds 8, 16 and 32 but not 4. Alopecia, a presumed autoimmune disease, was present in all patients, so the immune response of the patients might differ from that of healthy individuals. Repeated subsampling changed both the strength of the expansion versus patch-test correlation and the threshold at which that correlation became significant.

Sequenced material: whole blood, taken in connection with sensitization to the hapten diphenylcyclopropenone (DPC). The receptor was derived from a woman between 45 and 60 years old with alopecia areata. Some clones in this sample may be carry-over from other donors' samples.

CDR3 protein: CASSPGGGYTF. The nucleotides are TGTGCCAGCAGTCCTGGCGGTGGCTACACCTTC. This chain is built from TRBV12-3 or TRBV12-4 and TRBJ1-2; the D gene is unclear. At the junction V is shortened by 5 bases and J by 7 bases, with 8 bases in between. The CDR3 starts with the cysteine, ends with the phenylalanine, and has 11 residues. Only CDR3 DNA is held: 33 bases, read in frame from base 1.